This entry lists 6 T cell receptor beta chains sequenced from one sample in a study of OX40 agonist ivuxolimab in advanced cancers. Assay: immunoSEQ multiplex PCR; the TCRdb copy retains only in-frame clones and omits some. In the table there are over 30,000 clones, 65% to 80% of which are singletons. Sequencing was performed on CD4+ or CD8+ T cells sorted from blood, taken in a trial of the OX40 agonist ivuxolimab. These receptors all stem from an adult with an advanced solid tumor such as melanoma, head and neck, liver or kidney cancer.

This clone was observed once. The chain employs TRBV15 and TRBJ1-3; 9 bases line up with TRBD1. With V trimmed by 4 bases and J by 8 bases, 6 bases remained unmatched. Germline V gene data show CDR1 as LNHNV and CDR2 as YYDKDF (reference sequence). CDR3 length: 14 residues. The CDR3 here is CATSMGQGGHTIYF. CDR3 nucleotide sequence: TGTGCCACCAGCATGGGACAGGGCGGTCACACCATATATTTT.

The chain is built from TRBV29-1 and TRBJ1-5; 10 nucleotides agree with TRBD1. Germline assignment: CDR1 SQVTM and CDR2 ANQGSEA. The V and J ends lost 6 bases and 3 bases, in that order; junction bases with no gene match: 2. The CDR3 runs to 13 residues. Here the CDR3 reads CSVGQGVNQPQHF. CDR3 nucleotide sequence: TGCAGCGTCGGACAGGGGGTCAATCAGCCCCAGCATTTT.

V usage is TRBV28 and J usage is TRBJ2-7; 8 nucleotides match TRBD1. The CDR3 extends over 14 amino acids. Trimming took 2 bases from V and 4 from J; bases not matched to a gene: 4. CDR1 MDHEN and CDR2 SYDVKM come from the germline V gene. The CDR3 protein is CASSLGTGFYEQYF. As DNA, the CDR3 is TGTGCCAGCAGTTTAGGGACAGGTTTTTACGAGCAGTACTTC.

The table lists this clone with a count of one. The chain links TRBV4-1 to TRBJ1-5; tentatively, D is TRBD1 (5 bases). CDR1 and CDR2 from the germline V gene are MGHRA and YSYEKL. This CDR3 comprises 13 residues. Trimming left V 0 bases short and J 14 bases short, with 14 bases between. CDR3 amino acids: CASSQDQQARKHF. The CDR3 coding sequence is TGCGCCAGCAGCCAAGATCAACAGGCCCGAAAGCATTTT.

V gene TRBV6-5 combines with J gene TRBJ1-1, with D uncertain. The ends were cut back, 7 bases at V and 1 base at J, with 13 bases in the middle. CDR1 MNHEY and CDR2 SVGAGI come from the germline V gene. The CDR3 has 14 residues. CDR3 sequence reads: CASNRTGTNTEAFF. The CDR3 DNA is TGTGCCAGCAATCGGACGGGAACGAACACTGAAGCTTTCTTT.

The chain combines TRBV2 with TRBJ2-1; no clear D. V lost 8 bases and J lost 4, with 9 bases in between. The CDR3 runs to 12 residues. CDR1 and CDR2 (germline): SNHLY, FYNNEI. CDR3 in amino acids: CASYEIYNEQFF. CDR3 DNA: TGTGCCAGCTATGAGATTTACAATGAGCAGTTCTTC.